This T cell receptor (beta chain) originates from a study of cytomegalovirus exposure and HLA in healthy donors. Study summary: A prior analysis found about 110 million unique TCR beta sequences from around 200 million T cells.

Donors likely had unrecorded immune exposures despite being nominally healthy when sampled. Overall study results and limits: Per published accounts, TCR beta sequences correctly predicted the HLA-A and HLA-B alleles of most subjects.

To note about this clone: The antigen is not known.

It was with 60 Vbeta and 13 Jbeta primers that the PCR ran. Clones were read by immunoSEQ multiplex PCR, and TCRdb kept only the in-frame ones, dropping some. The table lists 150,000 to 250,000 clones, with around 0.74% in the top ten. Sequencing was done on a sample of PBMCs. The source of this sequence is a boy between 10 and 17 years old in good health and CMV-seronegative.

The CDR3 spells CASRSLTGSDYEQYF. The CDR3 region has the DNA TGTGCCAGCAGGTCCCTTACAGGGAGCGACTACGAGCAGTACTTC. The genes are TRBV6-5 and TRBJ2-7; D is possibly TRBD1 (6 bases). The V gene lost 6 bases and the J gene lost 3 bases, with 18 bases spanning the gap. The CDR3 extends over 15 amino acids. Germline V lookup: CDR1 MNHEY, CDR2 SVGAGI.